This T cell receptor beta chain was sequenced during a study of T cell changes during pregnancy in multiple sclerosis. The repertoire was sequenced with immunoSEQ multiplex PCR; TCRdb's copy has only in-frame clones and lacks some. Here the sample spans approximately 41,000 clones, approximately 94% being singletons. Germline-derived CDR1 and CDR2 are SGHRS and YFSETQ. The CDR3 loop spans 14 amino acids. J was trimmed by 4 bases and V by 7 bases; bases with no gene match: 9. This rearrangement joins TRBV5-1 to TRBJ1-1; 8 bases fit TRBD1. The source was CD4+ T cells from peripheral blood mononuclear cells, collected in the second trimester of pregnancy. The clonotype comes from a female donor with multiple sclerosis, enrolled in a pregnancy study. The CDR3 reads CASSGQGKGTEAFF. Written as DNA, the CDR3 is TGCGCCAGCTCCGGACAGGGAAAAGGCACTGAAGCTTTCTTT.